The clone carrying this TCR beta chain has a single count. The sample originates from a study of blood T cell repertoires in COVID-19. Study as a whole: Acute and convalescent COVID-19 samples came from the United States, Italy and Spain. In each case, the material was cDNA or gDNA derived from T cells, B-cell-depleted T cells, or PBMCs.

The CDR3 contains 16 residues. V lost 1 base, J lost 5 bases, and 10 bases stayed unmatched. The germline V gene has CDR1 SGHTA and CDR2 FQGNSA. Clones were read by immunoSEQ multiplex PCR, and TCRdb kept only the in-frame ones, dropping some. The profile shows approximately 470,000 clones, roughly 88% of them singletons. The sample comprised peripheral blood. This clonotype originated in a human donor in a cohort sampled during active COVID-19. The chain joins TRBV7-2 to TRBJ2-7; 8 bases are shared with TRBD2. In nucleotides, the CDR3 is TGTGCCAGCAGCTTAGGGGGGGCCAGCGGGAGTAACGAGCAGTACTTC. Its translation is CASSLGGASGSNEQYF.